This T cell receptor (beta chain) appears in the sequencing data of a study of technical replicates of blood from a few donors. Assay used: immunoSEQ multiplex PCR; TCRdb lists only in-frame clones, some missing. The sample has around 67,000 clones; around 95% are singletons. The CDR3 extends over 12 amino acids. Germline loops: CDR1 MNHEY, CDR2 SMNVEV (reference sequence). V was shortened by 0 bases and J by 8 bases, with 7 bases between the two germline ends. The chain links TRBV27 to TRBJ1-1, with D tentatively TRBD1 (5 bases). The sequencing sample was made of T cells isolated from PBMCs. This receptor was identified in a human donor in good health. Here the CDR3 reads CASSLSPGEAFF. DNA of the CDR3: TGTGCCAGCAGTTTATCGCCAGGGGAAGCTTTCTTT.